These T cell receptor beta chains were read from a single sample in a study of PD-1 blockade in classical Hodgkin lymphoma. Sequencing used immunoSEQ multiplex PCR; TCRdb keeps in-frame clones, though not all of them. Among roughly 25,000 clones, more than 75% were seen once, and the ten largest hold roughly 10%. This sample comprised peripheral blood mononuclear cells (PBMCs), obtained before the second cycle of nivolumab. The source is a human donor with classical Hodgkin lymphoma. CDR3s include the opening cysteine and the closing phenylalanine or tryptophan. D genes are given only for firm matches. Size tells how often a clone was seen (once, few, many) or the class of an expanded clone, and some rows leave it out.

j_gene: TRBJ2-5
v_gene: TRBV15
d_gene: TRBD2
abundance: NA
CDR3aa: CATSRDGLARETQYF
CDR3nt: TGTGCCACCAGCAGAGATGGACTAGCGCGGGAGACCCAGTACTTC

j_gene: TRBJ1-1
v_gene: TRBV2
d_gene: TRBD1
abundance: NA
CDR3aa: CASKLRTGGTEAFF
CDR3nt: TGTGCCAGCAAGCTTAGGACAGGGGGCACTGAAGCTTTCTTT

j_gene: TRBJ2-2
v_gene: TRBV9
d_gene: NA
abundance: NA
CDR3aa: CASSVDSPFGELFF
CDR3nt: TGTGCCAGCAGCGTAGATTCGCCTTTCGGGGAGCTGTTTTTT

j_gene: TRBJ2-2
v_gene: TRBV6-4
d_gene: TRBD1
abundance: NA
CDR3aa: CASSEQGTGELFF
CDR3nt: TGTGCCAGCAGTGAACAGGGGACCGGGGAGCTGTTTTTT

j_gene: TRBJ2-7
v_gene: TRBV18
d_gene: TRBD2
abundance: NA
CDR3aa: CASSPARGTGGYEQYF
CDR3nt: TGTGCCAGCTCACCTGCCCGGGGTACGGGGGGTTACGAGCAGTACTTC

j_gene: TRBJ2-3
v_gene: TRBV7-2
d_gene: TRBD2
abundance: few
CDR3aa: CASSLFPAGGLDTQYF
CDR3nt: TGTGCCAGCAGCTTATTCCCAGCGGGGGGGCTAGATACGCAGTATTTT

j_gene: TRBJ2-7
v_gene: TRBV7-9
d_gene: TRBD1
abundance: NA
CDR3aa: CASSLSRTGGNEQYF
CDR3nt: TGTGCCAGCAGCTTATCCCGGACAGGGGGAAACGAGCAGTACTTC

j_gene: TRBJ2-1
v_gene: TRBV21-1
d_gene: NA
abundance: NA
CDR3aa: CASSKGEGRTLFF
CDR3nt: TGTGCCAGCAGCAAAGGAGAGGGCCGAACTCTTTTCTTC

j_gene: TRBJ2-7
v_gene: TRBV11-3
d_gene: NA
abundance: NA
CDR3aa: CASSLGGNSIGEQYF
CDR3nt: TGTGCCAGCAGCTTAGGCGGTAACTCAATCGGCGAGCAGTACTTC

j_gene: TRBJ2-2
v_gene: TRBV5-8
d_gene: NA
abundance: NA
CDR3aa: CASSWEGENTGELFF
CDR3nt: TGTGCCAGCAGCTGGGAGGGGGAGAACACCGGGGAGCTGTTTTTT

j_gene: TRBJ1-1
v_gene: TRBV28
d_gene: NA
abundance: NA
CDR3aa: CASSSLPRVNTEAFF
CDR3nt: TGTGCCAGCAGTTCCTTGCCGAGGGTGAACACTGAAGCTTTCTTT

j_gene: TRBJ1-2
v_gene: TRBV7-8
d_gene: NA
abundance: NA
CDR3aa: CASSLEDSYGYTF
CDR3nt: TGTGCCAGCAGCCTAGAAGACAGCTATGGCTACACCTTC

j_gene: TRBJ1-6
v_gene: TRBV7-9
d_gene: NA
abundance: NA
CDR3aa: CASSFGRSSPLHF
CDR3nt: TGTGCCAGCAGCTTCGGGAGGAGTTCACCCCTCCACTTT

j_gene: TRBJ1-1
v_gene: TRBV19
d_gene: NA
abundance: once
CDR3aa: CASREGGITEAFF
CDR3nt: TGTGCCAGTAGGGAGGGGGGGATCACTGAAGCTTTCTTT

j_gene: TRBJ1-1
v_gene: TRBV12-5
d_gene: TRBD1
abundance: NA
CDR3aa: CASGLVTLRDRVAVEAFF
CDR3nt: TGTGCTAGTGGTTTGGTGACCCTCCGGGACAGGGTTGCGGTTGAAGCTTTCTTT

j_gene: TRBJ1-1
v_gene: TRBV20-1
d_gene: NA
abundance: NA
CDR3aa: CSAREADEAFF
CDR3nt: TGCAGTGCTAGAGAAGCAGATGAAGCTTTCTTT

j_gene: TRBJ2-7
v_gene: TRBV2
d_gene: NA
abundance: NA
CDR3aa: CASSFFQRGEQYF
CDR3nt: TGTGCCAGCAGTTTCTTCCAGAGGGGCGAGCAGTACTTC

j_gene: TRBJ2-7
v_gene: TRBV2
d_gene: NA
abundance: NA
CDR3aa: CASTLEGVTYEQYF
CDR3nt: TGTGCCAGCACCCTGGAAGGGGTAACCTACGAGCAGTACTTC

j_gene: TRBJ1-3
v_gene: TRBV9
d_gene: NA
abundance: NA
CDR3aa: CASSSQAGNTIYF
CDR3nt: TGTGCCAGCAGCTCCCAAGCTGGAAACACCATATATTTT

j_gene: TRBJ2-3
v_gene: TRBV6-4
d_gene: TRBD2
abundance: NA
CDR3aa: CASSDSTSGGADTQYF
CDR3nt: TGTGCCAGCAGTGACTCGACTAGCGGGGGGGCAGATACGCAGTATTTT

j_gene: TRBJ2-3
v_gene: TRBV27
d_gene: NA
abundance: NA
CDR3aa: CASSPLGWQDTQYF
CDR3nt: TGTGCCAGCAGTCCCCTAGGGTGGCAAGATACGCAGTATTTT

j_gene: TRBJ1-1
v_gene: TRBV29-1
d_gene: NA
abundance: NA
CDR3aa: CSVEDGPAFF
CDR3nt: TGCAGCGTTGAAGATGGTCCAGCTTTCTTT

j_gene: TRBJ1-1
v_gene: TRBV6-5
d_gene: NA
abundance: few
CDR3aa: CASSYSGFGTEAFF
CDR3nt: TGTGCCAGCAGTTACTCAGGGTTCGGCACTGAAGCTTTCTTT

j_gene: TRBJ2-1
v_gene: TRBV2
d_gene: NA
abundance: NA
CDR3aa: CASRRADYNEQFF
CDR3nt: TGTGCCAGCAGAAGGGCTGACTACAATGAGCAGTTCTTC

j_gene: TRBJ1-1
v_gene: TRBV12-5
d_gene: NA
abundance: few
CDR3aa: CASALGQYTEAFF
CDR3nt: TGTGCTAGTGCCCTGGGGCAGTACACTGAAGCTTTCTTT

j_gene: TRBJ1-2
v_gene: TRBV4-3
d_gene: NA
abundance: NA
CDR3aa: CASSQDTGSGNGYTF
CDR3nt: TGCGCCAGCAGCCAAGATACAGGGAGTGGAAATGGCTACACCTTC

j_gene: TRBJ2-3
v_gene: TRBV7-3
d_gene: NA
abundance: NA
CDR3aa: CASSSSTADTQYF
CDR3nt: TGTGCCAGCAGCTCATCGACCGCAGATACGCAGTATTTT

j_gene: TRBJ2-7
v_gene: TRBV25-1
d_gene: NA
abundance: few
CDR3aa: CASSARGTRYEQYF
CDR3nt: TGTGCCAGCAGTGCCAGAGGGACACGCTACGAGCAGTACTTC

j_gene: TRBJ2-7
v_gene: TRBV30
d_gene: NA
abundance: NA
CDR3aa: CAWSLSRSPYEQYF
CDR3nt: TGTGCCTGGAGCCTAAGCAGGAGTCCCTACGAGCAGTACTTC

j_gene: TRBJ1-2
v_gene: TRBV29-1
d_gene: NA
abundance: NA
CDR3aa: CSVVGGANYGYTF
CDR3nt: TGCAGCGTTGTGGGGGGGGCCAACTATGGCTACACCTTC

j_gene: TRBJ1-5
v_gene: TRBV19
d_gene: TRBD1
abundance: NA
CDR3aa: CASNRGTGNSNQPQHF
CDR3nt: TGTGCCAGTAATAGGGGGACAGGGAACAGCAATCAGCCCCAGCATTTT

j_gene: TRBJ2-1
v_gene: TRBV6-5
d_gene: TRBD2
abundance: NA
CDR3aa: CASSPSGLNNEQFF
CDR3nt: TGTGCCAGCAGCCCCTCGGGACTAAACAATGAGCAGTTCTTC

j_gene: TRBJ2-1
v_gene: TRBV19
d_gene: TRBD2
abundance: NA
CDR3aa: CASSLAGGSYNEQFF
CDR3nt: TGTGCCAGTAGTCTAGCGGGGGGCTCCTACAATGAGCAGTTCTTC

j_gene: TRBJ1-2
v_gene: TRBV7-2
d_gene: TRBD1
abundance: NA
CDR3aa: CASSFETGGRINYGYTF
CDR3nt: TGTGCCAGCAGCTTCGAGACAGGGGGTCGAATCAACTATGGCTACACCTTC